These 22 T cell receptor beta chains share one sample of origin, sequenced in a study of cytomegalovirus exposure and HLA in healthy donors. PCR was performed using 60 Vbeta and 13 Jbeta primers. Some clones are missing from TCRdb's copy, which holds only in-frame ones; the method was immunoSEQ multiplex PCR. The sample lists around 120,000 clones, roughly 84% occurring once. The sample consisted of PBMCs. All receptors derive from a man aged 50 to 59 in good health and CMV-seronegative.

The chain couples TRBV10-3 to TRBJ2-7; D is possibly TRBD1 (5 bases). The CDR3 extends over 17 amino acids. CDR1 ENHRY and CDR2 SYGVKD come from the germline V gene. V was cut by 5 bases and J by 0 bases, with 20 bases left in between. The CDR3 spells CAISPTNSRQSSYEQYF. As DNA, the CDR3 is TGTGCCATCAGTCCAACGAACTCAAGACAGAGCTCCTACGAGCAGTACTTC.

A few counts support this clone. V is TRBV19 and J is TRBJ1-5; D remains ambiguous. CDR3 length: 19 residues. The V end was cut by 5 bases, the J end by 4 bases, with 27 bases between. Per the germline V gene, CDR1 is LNHDA and CDR2 is SQIVND (reference sequence). The chain's CDR3 is CASSDTEAVGMFENQPQHF. DNA for the CDR3: TGTGCCAGTAGTGACACCGAGGCTGTCGGGATGTTTGAAAATCAGCCCCAGCATTTT.

The chain links TRBV2 to TRBJ2-3, with 7 bases that match TRBD2. CDR3 size: 15 residues. Germline V CDR1 and CDR2: SNHLY, FYNNEI. Germline trimming cut 8 bases from V and 2 bases from J; bases unmatched to any gene: 10. CDR3 amino acids: CASVRDYPSTDTQYF. The CDR3 nucleotides are TGTGCCAGCGTCCGGGACTACCCTTCCACAGATACGCAGTATTTT.

The V gene is TRBV11-2, the J gene TRBJ1-2; 7 bases line up with TRBD1. V dropped 5 bases and J dropped 0; count of bases not matched to a gene: 9. Germline V gene data show CDR1 as SGHAT and CDR2 as FQNNGV. The CDR3 extends over 16 amino acids. CDR3: CASSPGPGGANYGYTF. The CDR3 region has the DNA TGTGCCAGCAGCCCGGGGCCAGGGGGTGCTAACTATGGCTACACCTTC. Using reference TRBV11-2 and TRBJ1-2 for the parts outside the CDR3, the full variable domain is EAGVAQSPRYKIIEKRQSVAFWCNPISGHATLYWYQQILGQGPKLLIQFQNNGVVDDSQLPKDRFSAERLKGVDSTLKIQPAKLEDSAVYLCASSPGPGGANYGYTFGSGTRLTVV.

This clone was observed a few times. The rearrangement links TRBV4-2 to TRBJ2-1; TRBD2 matches at 10 bases. This CDR3 region has 16 residues. Germline CDR1 reads LGHNA; CDR2 reads YNFKEQ. V was pared by 0 bases and J by 2 bases, with 1 base of the junction left unmatched. CDR3 sequence reads: CASSQELAGAYNEQFF. CDR3 DNA sequence: TGTGCCAGCAGCCAAGAGCTAGCGGGGGCCTACAATGAGCAGTTCTTC.

The rearrangement links TRBV9 to TRBJ1-5, with TRBD1 matching 7 bases. J gave up 4 bases and V 2 bases, and 6 bases lay outside the gene matches. CDR1 SGDLS and CDR2 YYNGEE come from the germline V gene. This CDR3 spans 15 amino acids. The chain's CDR3 is CASSVGTAKNQPQHF. CDR3 DNA sequence: TGTGCCAGCAGCGTCGGGACAGCGAAGAATCAGCCCCAGCATTTT.

The rearrangement uses TRBV5-1 and TRBJ1-2; a weak D match, TRBD1 (6 bases). Per germline, CDR1 SGHRS and CDR2 YFSETQ. The CDR3 covers 14 residues. Trimming removed 1 base from V and 3 bases from J, with 10 bases in between. CDR3 region: CASSLLAGDYGYTF. Here the CDR3 DNA reads TGCGCCAGCAGCTTGTTAGCAGGGGACTATGGCTACACCTTC.

The chain recombines TRBV5-5 with TRBJ1-5, with D hard to call. Germline values: CDR1 SGHKS, CDR2 YYEKEE (reference sequence). Trimming removed 0 bases at V and 1 base at J, with 8 bases between. The length of the CDR3 is 15 residues. The CDR3: CASSLEGGSNQPQHF. CDR3 sequence (DNA): TGTGCCAGCAGCTTGGAGGGAGGGAGCAATCAGCCCCAGCATTTT. The full variable domain, rest sourced from reference TRBV5-5 and TRBJ1-5, is DAGVTQSPTHLIKTRGQQVTLRCSPISGHKSVSWYQQVLGQGPQFIFQYYEKEERGRGNFPDRFSARQFPNYSSELNVNALLLGDSALYLCASSLEGGSNQPQHFGDGTRLSIL.

The V gene is TRBV6-6, the J gene TRBJ1-1; D possibly corresponds to TRBD1 (5 bases). The germline V gene encodes CDR1 MNHNY and CDR2 SVGAGI (reference sequence). The V end was cut by 7 bases, the J end by 1 base, with 13 bases between. CDR3 length: 14 amino acids. CDR3 sequence reads: CASMDTPPNTEAFF. In nucleotides, the CDR3 is TGTGCCAGCATGGACACCCCTCCGAACACTGAAGCTTTCTTT.

This clone was recorded a few times. This chain connects TRBV5-1 to TRBJ2-5, with TRBD1 as a possible D gene (6 bases). The DNA end is a closer match to TRBJ2-7, so the J assignment may be wrong. This CDR3 spans 14 amino acids. Germline CDR1 and CDR2: SGHRS and YFSETQ. The CDR3 is CASSLGQVGYEQYF. Here the CDR3 DNA reads TGCGCCAGCAGCTTGGGACAGGTCGGTTACGAGCAGTACTTC.

The rearrangement links TRBV18 to TRBJ2-7, with 9 bases fitting TRBD1. V lost 1 base to trimming and J lost 0 bases; unmatched junction nucleotides: 7. This CDR3 has 17 residues. Germline assignment: CDR1 KGHSH and CDR2 LQKENI. The CDR3: CASSPRQGTGRSYEQYF. In nucleotides, the CDR3 is TGTGCCAGCTCACCACGGCAAGGGACAGGGCGCTCCTACGAGCAGTACTTC.

The V gene is TRBV30, the J gene TRBJ2-5; weak D call: TRBD2 (6 bases). The germline V and J ends were trimmed by 4 bases and 11 bases, with 23 bases remaining between them. The germline gives CDR1 GTSNPN, CDR2 SVGIG (reference sequence). The CDR3 is 14 residues long. This chain's CDR3 is CAWTQLDGTREQYF. Written as DNA, the CDR3 is TGTGCCTGGACCCAATTGGACGGGACCCGGGAGCAGTACTTC.

V gene TRBV4-2 combines with J gene TRBJ2-6; TRBD1 aligns across 10 bases. V shed 1 base, J shed 0 bases, and the junction held 3 bases outside the gene matches. CDR1 and CDR2 (germline): LGHNA, YNFKEQ. This CDR3 contains 18 residues. As DNA, the CDR3 is TGTGCCAGCAGCCAAGTTCGGACAGGGGGCTCTGGGGCCAACGTCCTGACTTTC. This gives the protein CASSQVRTGGSGANVLTF.

This rearrangement joins TRBV7-9 to TRBJ2-7; 8 bases agree with TRBD1. Trimming took 1 base from V and 5 from J; bases not matched to a gene: 4. Germline loops: CDR1 SEHNR, CDR2 FQNEAQ (reference sequence). The CDR3 has 14 residues. CDR3 in DNA: TGTGCCAGCAGCTTAGGACAGGGGATCGACGAGCAGTACTTC. The encoded protein is CASSLGQGIDEQYF.

The V gene is TRBV19, the J gene TRBJ2-1; TRBD1 matches at 11 bases. Germline V gene data show CDR1 as LNHDA and CDR2 as SQIVND (reference sequence). With 8 bases clipped from V and 5 bases from J, the junction kept 8 bases outside the gene matches. The CDR3 covers 15 residues. The CDR3 is CASGRDRGFDNEQFF. The CDR3 nucleotides read TGTGCCAGTGGCCGGGACAGGGGGTTCGACAATGAGCAGTTCTTC.

V gene TRBV9 combines with J gene TRBJ1-2; D is uncertain. The CDR3 extends over 12 amino acids. V was trimmed by 3 bases and J by 4 bases, leaving 7 bases between them. The V gene's germline CDR1 is SGDLS and CDR2 YYNGEE. The CDR3 region is CASSAGTYGYTF. In DNA, the CDR3 is TGTGCCAGCAGCGCGGGTACCTATGGCTACACCTTC.

This sequence joins TRBV18 and TRBJ2-3; D not certain. V shed 3 bases and J shed 6 bases, with 7 bases lying between them. The CDR3 length is 12 residues. CDR1 is KGHSH and CDR2 is LQKENI in the germline V gene. The CDR3 loop is CASSPDMDTQYF. For the CDR3, the DNA is TGTGCCAGCTCACCTGACATGGATACGCAGTATTTT.

The genes are TRBV25-1 and TRBJ1-2, with D possibly TRBD1 on 5 matching bases. The germline CDR1 and CDR2 sequences are MGHDK and SYGVNS. The V end lost 0 bases, the J end lost 8 bases, and 13 bases lay between the germline ends. This CDR3 contains 14 residues. The CDR3 loop is CASSEYREMDGYTF. The CDR3 DNA reads as TGTGCCAGCAGTGAATACAGGGAAATGGACGGCTACACCTTC.

The chain has TRBV5-8 and TRBJ2-5; TRBD2 agrees at 7 bases. The CDR3 extends over 16 amino acids. The V gene end was trimmed by 3 bases and the J gene end by 3 bases; junction bases not matched to a gene: 11. Germline CDR1 reads SGHTS; CDR2 reads YDEGEE. The CDR3 region is CASSWGGLVHKETQYF. The CDR3 DNA reads TGTGCCAGCAGCTGGGGGGGACTCGTCCACAAAGAGACCCAGTACTTC.

The chain couples TRBV5-1 to TRBJ2-3; TRBD1 is a possible D gene (5 bases). The CDR3 has 14 residues. Germline values: CDR1 SGHRS, CDR2 YFSETQ. Trimming removed 0 bases at V and 5 bases at J, with 10 bases between. Here the CDR3 reads CASSLARGRDTQYF. The DNA of the CDR3 is TGCGCCAGCAGCTTGGCTAGGGGCAGAGATACGCAGTATTTT.

V and J are TRBV18 and TRBJ1-1; unclear D gene. V lost 6 bases to trimming and J lost 5 bases, with 13 bases between them. The CDR3 has 13 amino acids. CDR1 and CDR2 (germline): KGHSH, LQKENI. CDR3 region: CASSAAGETEAFF. The CDR3, as DNA: TGTGCCAGCTCCGCGGCCGGGGAGACTGAAGCTTTCTTT.

V is TRBV14 and J is TRBJ1-4; tentative D call: TRBD1 (6 bases). Germline CDR1 is SGHDN and CDR2 is FVKESK. Trimming left V 2 bases short and J 4 bases short, with 11 bases between. The CDR3 runs to 15 residues. The CDR3 sequence: CASSQLQGFNEKLFF. In DNA, the CDR3 is TGTGCCAGCAGCCAATTGCAGGGGTTTAATGAAAAACTGTTTTTT.